This T cell receptor (beta chain) was obtained from a study of control samples from healthy donors and cancer patients. The germline gives CDR1 LNHDA, CDR2 SQIVND (reference sequence). The CDR3 has 11 residues. Profiled with immunoSEQ multiplex PCR; TCRdb holds only in-frame clones, not every one. Among around 100,000 clones listed, 92% were seen once. A word on this clone: The junction differs from germline at one of its ends, possibly a read error.

Material for sequencing was blood. The TCR sequence derives from a human donor in good health. The donor label of this sample is uncertain. This chain uses TRBV19 with TRBJ1-2; D remains unclear. This chain's CDR3 is CASSLDYGYTF. The DNA for the CDR3 is TGTGCCAGTAGTCTAGACTATGGCTACACCTTC.